This T cell receptor beta chain was captured in a study of Graves' ophthalmopathy and Graves' hyperthyroidism. This clonotype was detected ten times or more. For repertoire sequencing, the TCR beta CDR3 regions were amplified from RNA transcripts. The library came from an HTBI-primed first-round RT-PCR and a second-round multiplex PCR. TCRdb reanalysed the multiplex PCR reads using MiXCR and keeps one entry per CDR3 protein. The sample consists of about 240,000 distinct CDR3 sequences, around 42% of them appearing once. Between the trimmed V and J ends, which lost 6 bases and 6 bases, there was a span of 18 bases. The V gene's germline CDR1 is SQVTM and CDR2 ANQGSEA. The CDR3 contains 13 residues.

Source material: peripheral blood. V and J are TRBV29-1 and TRBJ2-7; D is undetermined. The sequence came from an adult man with Graves' ophthalmopathy. CDR3 in amino acids: CSVKGIVVAEQYF. The CDR3 region has the DNA TGCAGCGTCAAAGGGATAGTTGTGGCCGAGCAGTACTTC.